The 18 T cell receptor beta chains given below trace back to one sample, sequenced in a study of blood T cells in healthy people across ages. For the second PCR, which ran for 7 to 11 cycles, a sample-barcoded 5' primer and a J-beta primer mix were used. MiXCR was run by TCRdb on the 5' RACE reads, yielding one entry per CDR3 protein. Of approximately 820,000 distinct CDR3 sequences in the sample, approximately 44% were seen once. Sequencing was carried out using blood. The receptor set was obtained from a man in his 60s in good health.

This clonotype was found a few times. The J gene is TRBJ2-4, the V gene TRBV6-2 or TRBV6-3, with D possibly TRBD1 on 7 matching bases. Germline-derived CDR1 and CDR2 are MNHEY and SVGEGT. V was trimmed by 0 bases and J by 13 bases, leaving 16 bases between them. The CDR3 runs to 14 residues. The CDR3 loop reads CASSYSLGGREQYF. For the CDR3, the DNA is TGTGCCAGCAGTTACTCGTTAGGGGGCCGGGAGCAGTACTTC.

This clonotype was seen only a few times. The rearrangement uses TRBV28 and TRBJ1-2, with TRBD1 matching 7 bases. Germline-derived CDR1 and CDR2 are MDHEN and SYDVKM. Germline trimming cut 5 bases from V and 8 bases from J; bases unmatched to any gene: 5. This CDR3 is 12 amino acids long. The CDR3 here is CASSQTGLGYTF. The CDR3 DNA sequence: TGTGCCAGCAGTCAGACAGGGTTAGGCTACACCTTC.

The rearrangement uses TRBV12-3 or TRBV12-4 and TRBJ2-4; tentative D call: TRBD2 (6 bases). Trimming shortened V by 6 bases and J by 7 bases, and 16 bases separated the two germline ends. This CDR3 region has 14 residues. The CDR3 DNA follows: TGTGCCAGCAGGGAAGCGGGCAGGGCGAACATTCAGTACTTC. Protein sequence: CASREAGRANIQYF.

The V gene is TRBV4-3, the J gene TRBJ2-4, with 7 positions matching TRBD2. Trimming removed 1 base from V and 6 bases from J; junction bases left unmatched: 6. Germline lookup yields CDR1 LGHNA and CDR2 YSLEER. This CDR3 has 15 amino acids. The CDR3: CASSQAGGGGNIQYF. CDR3 DNA: TGCGCCAGCAGCCAAGCTGGCGGGGGTGGAAACATTCAGTACTTC.

V gene TRBV6-1 combines with J gene TRBJ1-6, with 7 bases aligning to TRBD1. The CDR3 sequence is 13 residues long. The V gene's germline CDR1 is MNHNS and CDR2 SASEGT. V trimming: 11 bases; J trimming: 3 bases; junction bases outside the gene matches: 4. In nucleotides, the CDR3 is TGTGCCGGGGGACAGTACTATAATTCACCCCTCCACTTT. Its protein is CAGGQYYNSPLHF.

CDR3 sequence reads: CASSVTGKGSYEQYF. The CDR3 nucleotides read TGTGCCAGCAGCGTAACAGGGAAAGGGTCCTACGAGCAGTACTTC. The rearrangement links TRBV7-2 to TRBJ2-7; D is perhaps TRBD1 (6 bases). Germline CDR1 and CDR2: SGHTA and FQGNSA. V shed 5 bases and J shed 1 base, with 15 bases lying between them. This CDR3 has 15 amino acids.

V gene TRBV27 combines with J gene TRBJ1-1, with TRBD1 matching 8 bases. Germline values: CDR1 MNHEY, CDR2 SMNVEV (reference sequence). Trimming at V came to 4 bases and at J to 1 base, leaving 5 bases not matched to a gene. This CDR3 region has 15 residues. CDR3 region: CASSSDRGRNTEAFF. CDR3 nucleotide sequence: TGTGCCAGCAGTTCCGACAGGGGCCGGAACACTGAAGCTTTCTTT.

This clonotype was detected a few times. The rearrangement links TRBV5-6 to TRBJ1-1; perhaps TRBD1 as D (5 bases). Germline lookup yields CDR1 SGHDT and CDR2 YYEEEE. The V and J ends lost 3 bases and 1 base respectively, with 10 bases between them. The CDR3 spans 14 residues. The CDR3: CASSSQGRNTEAFF. DNA of the CDR3: TGTGCCAGCAGCTCTCAGGGTAGGAACACTGAAGCTTTCTTT.

The sample holds a few counts of this clonotype. The genes are TRBV27 and TRBJ2-7; no firm D call. This CDR3 has 15 residues. Trimming cost V 0 bases and J 4 bases, with 13 bases left between them. Germline V gives CDR1 MNHEY, CDR2 SMNVEV (reference sequence). The CDR3 is CASSLSASGLYEQYF. The DNA of the CDR3 is TGTGCCAGCAGTTTATCGGCGTCAGGTCTTTACGAGCAGTACTTC.

The V and J genes are TRBV4-2 and TRBJ2-5; 9 bases are a match to TRBD2. The CDR3 consists of 16 residues. V dropped 3 bases and J dropped 11; count of bases not matched to a gene: 16. Germline values: CDR1 LGHNA, CDR2 YNFKEQ. CDR3 DNA sequence: TGTGCCAGCAGCCAGACCGGAGCGGGGGGCAGCAATGAGCAGTACTTC. This codes for CASSQTGAGGSNEQYF.

The rearrangement uses TRBV7-2 and TRBJ2-1; D possibly corresponds to TRBD1 (6 bases). The closer fit of TRBJ2-7 to the DNA end suggests the J call may be wrong. The germline V gene has CDR1 SGHTA and CDR2 FQGNSA. The CDR3 contains 14 residues. CDR3 sequence: CASSLGTALREQYF. The CDR3, as DNA: TGTGCCAGCAGCTTAGGGACAGCGTTGAGGGAGCAGTACTTC.

This rearrangement joins TRBV6-6 to TRBJ2-2; unclear D gene. This CDR3 region has 12 residues. Trimming took 5 bases from V and 3 from J, leaving 4 bases between them. Germline V CDR1 and CDR2: MNHNY, SVGAGI (reference sequence). The DNA for the CDR3 is TGTGCCAGCAGTCCTCACACCGGGGAGCTGTTTTTT. Encoded protein: CASSPHTGELFF.

The rearrangement uses TRBV11-2 and TRBJ2-1; D remains ambiguous. V was shortened by 5 bases and J by 9 bases, with 20 bases between the two germline ends. From germline, CDR1 is SGHAT and CDR2 FQNNGV. The CDR3 runs 15 residues. The CDR3 DNA follows: TGTGCCAGCAGCCGTGGGGTTAGCTCCGTTCCTGAGCAGTTCTTC. This codes for CASSRGVSSVPEQFF.

Note on this clonotype: Germline and junction disagree at one end, which may indicate a read error. The genes are TRBV7-2 and TRBJ1-4; no firm D call. CDR1 is SGHTA and CDR2 is FQGNSA in the germline V gene. CDR3 length: 14 residues. CDR3 coding DNA: TGTGCCAGCAGCCTCCTCCCAACTAATAAAAAACTGTTTTTT. Its protein is CASSLLPTNKKLFF.

This rearrangement joins TRBV6-5 to TRBJ1-2; 8 nucleotides match TRBD1. Germline V CDR1 and CDR2: MNHEY, SVGAGI. V lost 10 bases and J lost 4; bases outside the gene matches: 5. This CDR3 region has 12 residues. DNA of the CDR3: TGTGCCACTTCGACAGGGGCCTATGGCTACACCTTC. Translation gives CATSTGAYGYTF.

This clonotype was detected only a few times. J is TRBJ2-1 and V is TRBV5-6, with 8 bases that match TRBD2. CDR3 length: 15 residues. Per germline, CDR1 SGHDT and CDR2 YYEEEE. The V and J ends lost 4 bases and 5 bases, in that order; junction bases with no gene match: 8. The CDR3: CASSLSGLDNNEQFF. In nucleotides, the CDR3 is TGTGCCAGCAGCCTCTCGGGACTAGATAACAATGAGCAGTTCTTC.

CDR3 sequence reads: CASSSGSPTYNEQFF. As DNA, the CDR3 is TGTGCCAGCAGCTCGGGAAGTCCGACCTACAATGAGCAGTTCTTC. The rearrangement joins TRBV7-6 to TRBJ2-1; a weak D match, TRBD2 (5 bases). With 4 bases removed from V and 2 bases from J, the gap between germline ends came to 12 bases. Germline V gives CDR1 SGHVS, CDR2 FNYEAQ. The CDR3 sequence is 15 residues long.

The chain employs TRBV29-1 and TRBJ2-3, with a possible D match to TRBD2 (5 bases). Between the trimmed V and J ends, which lost 5 bases and 1 base, there was a span of 7 bases. The germline V gene encodes CDR1 SQVTM and CDR2 ANQGSEA. This CDR3 is 12 amino acids long. The CDR3 spells CSVSGRTDTQYF. The CDR3, as DNA: TGCAGCGTTAGCGGTCGCACAGATACGCAGTATTTT.